This TCR beta chain was sequenced for a study of shared clonotypes between healthy human individuals (dated by TCRdb to the early 2020s). About the full investigation: A couple of women and a few men aged 18 to 49 years were included in the cohort. To estimate repertoire size and how much clonotypes are shared between individuals, the study performed deep sequencing of blood TCR repertoires from roughly five healthy adults. To increase sequencing depth and limit assay-specific biases, different laboratories used diverse techniques to prepare libraries and sequence TCR repertoires. Each donor's leukapheresis produced roughly between roughly 0.85 and 9.5 billion PBMCs.

Per the germline V gene (reference sequence), GTSNPN is the CDR1 and SVGIG is the CDR2. Trimming takes 5 bases from V and 5 bases from J, and the germline ends sit 30 bases apart. From the cysteine up to the phenylalanine, the CDR3 has a length of 18 residues. Of all the DNA, just the CDR3 is kept, 54 bases in frame from base 1. Using the deep immunoSEQ assay, TCR CDR3 regions were amplified from genomic DNA by multiplex PCR. Extracted genomic DNA from each cell subset was spread evenly across all wells of several immunoSEQ 96-well plates, with each plate serving as a replicate. For unsorted PBMC, around 310 ng of genomic DNA, equivalent to around 30,000 T cell genomes, went into each replicate PCR. Ten immunoSEQ deep assay plates were used to sequence the unsorted PBMC genomic DNA. The purified libraries were quantified using a Qubit 3.0 fluorometer, sized with a Bioanalyzer 2100, and then quantified again using the KAPA Library Quantification kit. Each immunoSEQ 96-well plate was sequenced on its own single-read 150-cycle Illumina NextSeq 550 flow cell. In the paper's pipeline: Because the immunoSEQ output included only junctional sequences and no quality scores, the filtering could not be the same as the filtering used for full-length reads. Sequences were annotated with PyIR, a Python wrapper for IgBLAST v1.9, using IMGT germline references to assign V/J genes and CDR3. Reads were filtered out if the reads had weak V/J assignments (E-value above 1e-6), no CDR3, stop codons, out-of-frame junctions, or ambiguous translated residues. V3J clonotypes were defined as sequences sharing the same inferred V gene, J gene, and CDR3 amino acid sequence. Percentage overlap between repertoires was calculated by dividing the number of shared unique clonotypes by the size of the smaller repertoire. RTK rarefaction, the Chao1 estimator, and Recon v2.1 estimates of unobserved clonotypes were used to assess repertoire richness. The table was pulled from immuneACCESS by TCRdb, which kept in-frame rearrangements only. Such tables lose some clones; where checked, under half of the loss comes from unresolved V genes, and the rest has no known cause. The V and J calls and clone size come from that table; D and trimming were worked out from the DNA. In this sample the table shows around 440,000 clones, more than 70% of which occur a single time. The top ten hold around 12% of the sample.

Notes on this clone: Its target antigen remains unknown. No much larger clone exists at a distance of one base, and base qualities are not known.

The donors were healthy, HIV-negative adults with no recently reported acute infections or vaccinations. Every donor was a Caucasian adult residing in Nashville, Tennessee, USA. For unsorted samples, some 90 million PBMCs were counted, and genomic DNA was extracted using the QIAamp DNA Blood Mini kit. Blood was collected by leukapheresis, and PBMCs were isolated by Ficoll-Histopaque density gradient centrifugation and then cryopreserved in liquid nitrogen vapor phase. The paper's findings and limits, for the study overall: Pairwise subsampling led to the expectation that sequencing depth would affect the degree of clonotype sharing among donors. Sampling was restricted to blood, and TCR repertoires in tissues likely differ from the TCR repertoires found in blood. Because the study included only a small number of donors, the genetic and exposure-history diversity represented was limited.

The sequenced sample was PBMCs. This chain is built from TRBV30 and TRBJ1-2; TRBD1 is perhaps the D gene, given 5 matching bases. The receptor's source is a middle-aged woman in good health. Some clones in this sample may be carry-over from other donors' samples. The CDR3 region has the sequence CAWGGSPGHSYNGYGYTF. The nucleotide sequence reads as follows: TGTGCCTGGGGTGGCAGTCCTGGACATTCCTACAACGGGTATGGCTACACCTTC.